This T cell receptor (beta chain) was retrieved from a study of cytomegalovirus exposure and HLA in healthy donors. This PCR relied on a set of 60 Vbeta primers and 13 Jbeta primers. The table came from immunoSEQ multiplex PCR; TCRdb's copy has only in-frame clones and leaves some out. The sample records some 97,000 clones, about 75% being singletons. This clone was seen only once. The sequencing sample was made of PBMCs. This TCR came from a woman in her late teens or twenties in good health and CMV-seropositive.

In DNA, the CDR3 is TGCGCCAGCAGCTTACTAGCGGGAGGGCAGTTCTTC. Translating it yields CASSLLAGGQFF. The chain carries TRBV5-1 and TRBJ2-1, with 12 bases lining up with TRBD2. The CDR3 is 12 residues long. Germline V lookup: CDR1 SGHRS, CDR2 YFSETQ. V trimming: 2 bases; J trimming: 12 bases; junction bases outside the gene matches: 0.